What follows are 20 T cell receptor beta chains derived from one specimen sequenced in a study of blood T cell repertoires in COVID-19. Method: immunoSEQ multiplex PCR; TCRdb's copy keeps in-frame clones and lacks some. The sample has about 150,000 clones; about four fifths are singletons. Sequenced: PBMCs or T cells enriched from blood (not recorded which). These receptors were obtained from a man aged 50 or older who had recovered from COVID-19.

The gene calls are TRBV18 and TRBJ2-2, with 12 bases matching TRBD1. The CDR3 length is 15 residues. Per the germline V gene, CDR1 is KGHSH and CDR2 is LQKENI. Losses at the gene ends were 6 bases for V and 4 bases for J; bases not matched to a gene: 3. DNA of the CDR3: TGTGCCAGCTCCGGGACAGGGGGCAGCACCGGGGAGCTGTTTTTT. This codes for CASSGTGGSTGELFF.

This clone was detected once. This chain joins TRBV7-9 and TRBJ1-6; 10 bases match TRBD1. This CDR3 spans 15 amino acids. The germline V gene has CDR1 SEHNR and CDR2 FQNEAQ (reference sequence). V shed 5 bases and J 5 bases; nucleotides not matched to a gene: 3. The CDR3 DNA reads TGTGCCAGCAGCCCAGGGACAGGGGATAATTCACCCCTCCACTTT. It translates to CASSPGTGDNSPLHF. Together with reference TRBV7-9 and TRBJ1-6, the CDR3 gives the full variable domain: DTGVSQNPRHKITKRGQNVTFRCDPISEHNRLYWYRQTLGQGPEFLTYFQNEAQLEKSRLLSDRFSAERPKGSFSTLEIQRTEQGDSAMYLCASSPGTGDNSPLHFGNGTRLTVT.

V usage is TRBV2 and J usage is TRBJ2-7; no reliable D call. Germline V CDR1 and CDR2: SNHLY, FYNNEI. CDR3 length equals 11 residues. The V end lost 4 bases, the J end lost 6 bases, and 7 bases lay between the germline ends. CDR3 loop: CASSGSTEQYF. CDR3 DNA: TGTGCCAGCAGTGGGAGTACCGAGCAGTACTTC.

The CDR3 region is CASGPSYNSPLHF. CDR3 sequence (DNA): TGTGCCAGCGGCCCTTCCTATAATTCACCCCTCCACTTT. This sequence joins TRBV28 and TRBJ1-6, with unresolved D. This CDR3 region has 13 residues. The V gene lost 8 bases and the J gene lost 1 base, with 6 bases spanning the gap. Germline loops: CDR1 MDHEN, CDR2 SYDVKM.

The chain couples TRBV19 to TRBJ1-5; D unclear. From germline, CDR1 is LNHDA and CDR2 SQIVND (reference sequence). The CDR3 covers 14 residues. V was pared by 9 bases and J by 0 bases, with 12 bases between. The CDR3 reads CASSEGSSNQPQHF. CDR3 nucleotide sequence: TGTGCCAGCTCGGAGGGAAGTAGCAATCAGCCCCAGCATTTT.

This clone has only a few counts. V usage is TRBV15 and J usage is TRBJ2-3, with TRBD2 matching over 10 bases. The CDR3 covers 13 residues. V dropped 7 bases and J dropped 4; count of bases not matched to a gene: 2. Germline V gene sequence: CDR1 LNHNV, CDR2 YYDKDF (reference sequence). CDR3 nucleotide sequence: TGTGCCACCACCCTAGCGGGGGCAGATACGCAGTATTTT. The encoded protein is CATTLAGADTQYF.

The chain recombines TRBV5-1 with TRBJ1-4; D remains ambiguous. Trimming pared 0 bases from V and 1 base from J, leaving 7 bases between. This CDR3 is 15 amino acids long. The germline V gene has CDR1 SGHRS and CDR2 YFSETQ. The CDR3 coding sequence is TGCGCCAGCAGCTTGGCCGGGGTAACTAATGAAAAACTGTTTTTT. Translation gives CASSLAGVTNEKLFF. Full variable domain (remainder filled in from reference TRBV5-1 and TRBJ1-4): KAGVTQTPRYLIKTRGQQVTLSCSPISGHRSVSWYQQTPGQGLQFLFEYFSETQRNKGNFPGRFSGRQFSNSRSEMNVSTLELGDSALYLCASSLAGVTNEKLFFGSGTQLSVL.

The chain joins TRBV5-1 to TRBJ1-4, with 8 bases aligning to TRBD1. CDR3 length: 14 amino acids. With V trimmed by 4 bases and J by 10 bases, 9 bases remained unmatched. Germline-derived CDR1 and CDR2 are SGHRS and YFSETQ. The CDR3 here is CASSLGQGAGKLFF. CDR3 nucleotides: TGCGCCAGCAGCCTGGGGCAGGGGGCGGGAAAACTGTTTTTT.

The V gene is TRBV5-4, the J gene TRBJ1-6; D is possibly TRBD1 (5 bases). The germline CDR1 and CDR2 sequences are SGHNT and YYREEE (reference sequence). The CDR3 consists of 17 residues. V lost 3 bases to trimming and J lost 0 bases, with 13 bases between them. The CDR3 coding sequence is TGTGCCAGCAGCTCCGGCGGGGGAAGCTCCTATAATTCACCCCTCCACTTT. Amino acid sequence: CASSSGGGSSYNSPLHF.

V gene TRBV7-2 combines with J gene TRBJ1-2, with TRBD1 matching 10 bases. In germline, CDR1 is SGHTA, CDR2 FQGNSA. The J segment lost 6 bases and the V segment lost 4 bases, leaving 5 bases of the junction unmatched. This CDR3 has 14 amino acids. CDR3 sequence (DNA): TGTGCCAGCAGCTCGAGACAGGGGGCTAATGGCTACACCTTC. This translates into CASSSRQGANGYTF.

V and J are TRBV20-1 and TRBJ2-3, with D perhaps matching TRBD2 (6 bases). The CDR3 is 11 amino acids. Trimming cost V 6 bases and J 5 bases, with 9 bases left between them. Germline V gives CDR1 DFQATT, CDR2 SNEGSKA (reference sequence). Written as DNA, the CDR3 is TGCAGTGCCAGACTAGGAGATACGCAGTATTTT. Translating it yields CSARLGDTQYF.

J is TRBJ2-7 and V is TRBV14; maybe TRBD1 (5 bases). V was shortened by 5 bases and J by 3 bases, with 11 bases between the two germline ends. Germline-derived CDR1 and CDR2 are SGHDN and FVKESK. The CDR3 totals 13 residues. The CDR3 bases are TGTGCCAGCAGCTACTCGCAGGGCTACGAGCAGTACTTC. It specifies CASSYSQGYEQYF.

This chain connects TRBV5-1 to TRBJ2-4, with D perhaps TRBD1 (5 bases). The CDR3 has 15 residues. Germline lookup yields CDR1 SGHRS and CDR2 YFSETQ. V was clipped by 1 base and J by 3 bases, with 11 bases between them. CDR3 sequence reads: CASSLLHRHKNIQYF. The CDR3 DNA reads TGCGCCAGCAGCTTGTTGCACAGGCACAAAAACATTCAGTACTTC.

In its sample, this clone was seen a few times. This chain links TRBV11-1 with TRBJ2-2; perhaps TRBD1 as D (5 bases). The ends were cut back, 2 bases at V and 2 bases at J, with 9 bases in the middle. The germline gives CDR1 SGHAT, CDR2 FQDESV (reference sequence). CDR3 size: 15 residues. CDR3 bases: TGTGCCAGCAGCTTAACAGGCTCCAACACCGGGGAGCTGTTTTTT. Protein: CASSLTGSNTGELFF. Full variable domain (missing parts from reference TRBV11-1 and TRBJ2-2): EAEVAQSPRYKITEKSQAVAFWCDPISGHATLYWYRQILGQGPELLVQFQDESVVDDSQLPKDRFSAERLKGVDSTLKIQPAELGDSAMYLCASSLTGSNTGELFFGEGSRLTVL.

This chain joins TRBV9 and TRBJ2-1; 10 nucleotides align to TRBD2. The ends lost 4 bases at V and 5 bases at J; junction bases unmatched: 9. This CDR3 is 16 amino acids long. CDR1 is SGDLS and CDR2 is YYNGEE in the germline V gene. The CDR3 sequence: CASSRSGGARNNEQFF. CDR3 DNA sequence: TGTGCCAGCAGCAGAAGCGGGGGGGCCAGGAACAATGAGCAGTTCTTC.

V gene TRBV28 combines with J gene TRBJ2-5; TRBD2 aligns across 12 bases. This CDR3 comprises 17 residues. Unmatched junction bases numbered 11, after V lost 5 bases and J lost 4 bases. Germline CDR1 and CDR2: MDHEN and SYDVKM. The CDR3 DNA reads TGTGCCAGCAGTACGTTCCTAAAGGGACTAGCGGGAGAGACCCAGTACTTC. Residues: CASSTFLKGLAGETQYF.

This chain links TRBV9 with TRBJ2-5, with D unresolved. The germline V and J ends were trimmed by 0 bases and 1 base, with 7 bases remaining between them. Germline V CDR1 and CDR2: SGDLS, YYNGEE. The CDR3 consists of 14 residues. The CDR3 is CASSVDGSQETQYF. In DNA form, the CDR3 reads TGTGCCAGCAGCGTAGATGGTAGCCAAGAGACCCAGTACTTC.

This chain links TRBV2 with TRBJ1-6; 9 positions agree with TRBD1. The J segment lost 7 bases and the V segment lost 3 bases, leaving 4 bases of the junction unmatched. The V gene's germline CDR1 is SNHLY and CDR2 FYNNEI. The CDR3 has 15 residues. CDR3 residues: CASSDGGTGNSPLHF. The CDR3 DNA reads TGTGCCAGCAGTGATGGTGGGACAGGGAATTCACCCCTCCACTTT.

The rearrangement uses TRBV12-3 or TRBV12-4 and TRBJ1-5, with 7 bases aligning to TRBD1. CDR3 length: 13 amino acids. With V trimmed by 3 bases and J by 11 bases, 7 bases remained unmatched. The CDR3 region is CASSLGQISAQHF. For the CDR3, the DNA is TGTGCCAGCAGTTTGGGACAGATATCAGCCCAGCATTTT.

The chain carries TRBV28 and TRBJ1-5; TRBD1 aligns across 7 bases. CDR1 is MDHEN, CDR2 SYDVKM, per germline. Germline trimming cut 5 bases from V and 6 bases from J; bases unmatched to any gene: 7. The CDR3 contains 14 residues. CDR3 sequence: CASSLTGAGQPQHF. CDR3 DNA: TGTGCCAGCAGTCTCACAGGGGCAGGTCAGCCCCAGCATTTT.